This is a list of T cell receptor beta chains from one sample in a study of blood T cell repertoires in COVID-19. The table came from immunoSEQ multiplex PCR; TCRdb's copy has only in-frame clones and leaves some out. The sample has tens of thousands of clones, roughly 80% seen once. Sequenced input: peripheral blood. The receptors were gathered from a woman aged 60-75 years with acute or convalescent COVID-19. Both conserved end residues are part of each CDR3. Fields, in order: V gene, J gene, clone size, D gene, CDR3 DNA, CDR3 protein. D genes are given only for firm matches. Size tells how often a clone was seen (once, few, many) or the class of an expanded clone, and some rows leave it out.

V gene: TRBV12-3/TRBV12-4; J gene: TRBJ1-2; clone size: NA; D gene: NA; CDR3 DNA: TGTGCCAGCAGTTTTGACAAGTCCTATGGCTACACCTTC; CDR3 protein: CASSFDKSYGYTF
V gene: TRBV5-1; J gene: TRBJ2-5; clone size: NA; D gene: TRBD2; CDR3 DNA: TGCGCCAGCAGCTTGAGAGTAGCGGGGTCCTGGGGGGAGACCCAGTACTTC; CDR3 protein: CASSLRVAGSWGETQYF
V gene: TRBV7-2; J gene: TRBJ1-1; clone size: NA; D gene: NA; CDR3 DNA: TGTGCCAGCAGCATTGATGTCAGCACTGAAGCTTTCTTT; CDR3 protein: CASSIDVSTEAFF
V gene: TRBV24-1; J gene: TRBJ1-2; clone size: NA; D gene: NA; CDR3 DNA: TGTGCCACCAGTGACCGCAGGAATGGCTACACCTTC; CDR3 protein: CATSDRRNGYTF
V gene: TRBV5-1; J gene: TRBJ2-3; clone size: NA; D gene: NA; CDR3 DNA: TGCGCCAGCAGCTTGGCCGTACTTAGCACAGATACGCAGTATTTT; CDR3 protein: CASSLAVLSTDTQYF
V gene: TRBV7-6; J gene: TRBJ1-1; clone size: NA; D gene: TRBD1; CDR3 DNA: TGTGCCAGCAGCTTAGACAGACAGGGTACCCCCAATCGTGAAGCTTTCTTT; CDR3 protein: CASSLDRQGTPNREAFF
V gene: TRBV19; J gene: TRBJ1-6; clone size: NA; D gene: NA; CDR3 DNA: TGTGCCAGTATGTCCAGGGAGGATTCACCCCTCCACTTT; CDR3 protein: CASMSREDSPLHF
V gene: TRBV5-6; J gene: TRBJ2-3; clone size: NA; D gene: NA; CDR3 DNA: TGTGCCAGCAGCTTGGCCGGGGGGCCGACAGATACGCAGTATTTT; CDR3 protein: CASSLAGGPTDTQYF
V gene: TRBV11-2; J gene: TRBJ2-1; clone size: NA; D gene: TRBD1; CDR3 DNA: TGTGCCAGCAGCTTAGAAATGTCGTGGGACAGGGAGTTCTTC; CDR3 protein: CASSLEMSWDREFF
V gene: TRBV9; J gene: TRBJ2-5; clone size: NA; D gene: TRBD1; CDR3 DNA: TGTGCCAGCAGCGTAGTCGGACAGGGGACACTAGAGACCCAGTACTTC; CDR3 protein: CASSVVGQGTLETQYF
V gene: TRBV19; J gene: TRBJ2-1; clone size: NA; D gene: NA; CDR3 DNA: TGTGCCAGTAGTATAGATGCGGGGACCTACAATGAGCAGTTCTTC; CDR3 protein: CASSIDAGTYNEQFF
V gene: TRBV23-1; J gene: TRBJ1-5; clone size: few; D gene: TRBD1; CDR3 DNA: TGCGCCAGCAGTCATACCCGGGACAGGGACAATCAGCCCCAGCATTTT; CDR3 protein: CASSHTRDRDNQPQHF
V gene: TRBV5-1; J gene: TRBJ1-4; clone size: once; D gene: TRBD1; CDR3 DNA: TGCGCCAGCAGCCCGGGACAGGGCGGAACTAATGAAAAACTGTTTTTT; CDR3 protein: CASSPGQGGTNEKLFF
V gene: TRBV18; J gene: TRBJ2-7; clone size: NA; D gene: NA; CDR3 DNA: TGTGCCAGCTCACCGGGAGAGATCTACGAGCAGTACTTC; CDR3 protein: CASSPGEIYEQYF
V gene: TRBV29-1; J gene: TRBJ2-1; clone size: NA; D gene: NA; CDR3 DNA: TGCAGCGTTCAGGAGCGGACTTACAATGAGCAGTTCTTC; CDR3 protein: CSVQERTYNEQFF
V gene: TRBV19; J gene: TRBJ2-2; clone size: NA; D gene: NA; CDR3 DNA: TGTGCCAGTAGTATAGCCTATAACACCGGGGAGCTGTTTTTT; CDR3 protein: CASSIAYNTGELFF
V gene: TRBV30; J gene: TRBJ1-6; clone size: NA; D gene: NA; CDR3 DNA: TGTGCCTGGAGTGGAAGGGGGGGAATTTCACCCCTCCACTTT; CDR3 protein: CAWSGRGGISPLHF
V gene: TRBV9; J gene: TRBJ2-1; clone size: NA; D gene: NA; CDR3 DNA: TGTGCCAGCAGCGTAGCACCCCTCCCTAGTAATGAGCAGTTCTTC; CDR3 protein: CASSVAPLPSNEQFF
V gene: TRBV5-1; J gene: TRBJ1-2; clone size: NA; D gene: NA; CDR3 DNA: TGCGCCAGCAGTTTGAACGCCCCGGGAACTGCCTATGGCTACACCTTC; CDR3 protein: CASSLNAPGTAYGYTF
V gene: TRBV11-2; J gene: TRBJ2-1; clone size: few; D gene: TRBD1; CDR3 DNA: TGTGCCAGCAGCTTATCCGACAGGGGAATTCGGTTCTTC; CDR3 protein: CASSLSDRGIRFF
V gene: TRBV29-1; J gene: TRBJ1-2; clone size: NA; D gene: TRBD1; CDR3 DNA: TGCAGCGTTGATGAATCGGGACAGGCGTATGGCTACACCTTC; CDR3 protein: CSVDESGQAYGYTF
V gene: TRBV5-1; J gene: TRBJ1-1; clone size: NA; D gene: NA; CDR3 DNA: TGCGCCAGCAGCTTCGGTGCCCGGGACACTGAAGCTTTCTTT; CDR3 protein: CASSFGARDTEAFF
V gene: TRBV4-1; J gene: TRBJ2-1; clone size: NA; D gene: TRBD1; CDR3 DNA: TGCGCCAGCAGTTTTGACAGGGTCAATGAGCAGTTCTTC; CDR3 protein: CASSFDRVNEQFF
V gene: TRBV11-3; J gene: TRBJ2-3; clone size: once; D gene: TRBD2; CDR3 DNA: TGTGCCAGCAGCCCGGGGACTAGCGGGGGCTCCACAGATACGCAGTATTTT; CDR3 protein: CASSPGTSGGSTDTQYF
V gene: TRBV5-1; J gene: TRBJ1-1; clone size: NA; D gene: NA; CDR3 DNA: TGCGCCAGCAGCTGGCGGGGGCAGAACACTGAAGCTTTCTTT; CDR3 protein: CASSWRGQNTEAFF
V gene: TRBV7-8; J gene: TRBJ2-3; clone size: NA; D gene: NA; CDR3 DNA: TGTGCCAGCAGCAACCTACTGGGGAGGGGGGGCCTTGATACGCAGTATTTT; CDR3 protein: CASSNLLGRGGLDTQYF
V gene: TRBV7-8; J gene: TRBJ1-1; clone size: NA; D gene: TRBD1; CDR3 DNA: TGTGCCAGCAGCTCACCAGGGACAGGGGGCACTGAAGCTTTCTTT; CDR3 protein: CASSSPGTGGTEAFF
V gene: TRBV6-1; J gene: TRBJ1-4; clone size: NA; D gene: NA; CDR3 DNA: TGTGCCAGCAGTGAGAGGGAAAAACTGTTTTTT; CDR3 protein: CASSEREKLFF
V gene: TRBV5-1; J gene: TRBJ1-2; clone size: once; D gene: TRBD1; CDR3 DNA: TGCGCCAGCAGCGCCGGGACAGGGTTAAGCTACACCTTC; CDR3 protein: CASSAGTGLSYTF
V gene: TRBV11-2; J gene: TRBJ2-6; clone size: NA; D gene: TRBD1; CDR3 DNA: TGTGCCAGCAGCCAGGGGCAGGGACAGGGCCCCCGAAGGGTCCTGACTTTC; CDR3 protein: CASSQGQGQGPRRVLTF
V gene: TRBV3-1/TRBV3-2; J gene: TRBJ1-2; clone size: few; D gene: TRBD1; CDR3 DNA: TGTGCCAGCACCGGAAGGGTAGGGACAGGGTTGTTGTGGAGCTATGGCTACACCTTC; CDR3 protein: CASTGRVGTGLLWSYGYTF
V gene: TRBV6-5; J gene: TRBJ1-2; clone size: NA; D gene: TRBD1; CDR3 DNA: TGTGCCAGCAGGTCCCGGGACAGGGGGCATGGCTACACCTTC; CDR3 protein: CASRSRDRGHGYTF
V gene: TRBV5-1; J gene: TRBJ2-2; clone size: NA; D gene: NA; CDR3 DNA: TGCGCCAGCAGCTCCGCGGGCGCCGGGGAGCTGTTTTTT; CDR3 protein: CASSSAGAGELFF
V gene: TRBV3-1/TRBV3-2; J gene: TRBJ2-7; clone size: NA; D gene: TRBD1; CDR3 DNA: TGTGCCAGCAGCCAACCGCCGGGACAGGGCTACGAGCAGTACTTC; CDR3 protein: CASSQPPGQGYEQYF
V gene: TRBV30; J gene: TRBJ1-2; clone size: NA; D gene: NA; CDR3 DNA: TGTGCCTGGCGCGGGTGGGGGGGACGGTTGAACTATGGCTACACCTTC; CDR3 protein: CAWRGWGGRLNYGYTF
V gene: TRBV12-5; J gene: TRBJ1-2; clone size: NA; D gene: TRBD1; CDR3 DNA: TGTGCTAGTGGAAGGGACAGGGGGGGCTATGGCTACACCTTC; CDR3 protein: CASGRDRGGYGYTF
V gene: TRBV3-1/TRBV3-2; J gene: TRBJ2-1; clone size: once; D gene: NA; CDR3 DNA: TGTGCCAGCAGTCCCCACAGGGCGACTCTCTACAATGAGCAGTTCTTC; CDR3 protein: CASSPHRATLYNEQFF
V gene: TRBV30; J gene: TRBJ2-3; clone size: NA; D gene: NA; CDR3 DNA: TGTGCCTGGAGTTCGGGGGTAACTAGCACAGATACGCAGTATTTT; CDR3 protein: CAWSSGVTSTDTQYF
V gene: TRBV19; J gene: TRBJ2-3; clone size: NA; D gene: NA; CDR3 DNA: TGTGCCAGTAGTAACAGGGCTAGCACAGATACGCAGTATTTT; CDR3 protein: CASSNRASTDTQYF
V gene: TRBV2; J gene: TRBJ2-7; clone size: NA; D gene: TRBD1; CDR3 DNA: TGTGCCACCTCCGGGACAGGGATCCACGAGCAGTACTTC; CDR3 protein: CATSGTGIHEQYF
V gene: TRBV29-1; J gene: TRBJ2-7; clone size: NA; D gene: NA; CDR3 DNA: TGCAGCGTTGAAGGGGGGCAGAACTCCTACGAGCAGTACTTC; CDR3 protein: CSVEGGQNSYEQYF
V gene: TRBV28; J gene: TRBJ1-6; clone size: few; D gene: TRBD1; CDR3 DNA: TGTGCCAGCAGTCCCTCAGGGGGCTCAAATTCACCCCTCCACTTT; CDR3 protein: CASSPSGGSNSPLHF
V gene: TRBV5-1; J gene: TRBJ1-6; clone size: NA; D gene: NA; CDR3 DNA: TGCGCCAGCAGCTTGACTGACAGGAATTCACCCCTCCACTTT; CDR3 protein: CASSLTDRNSPLHF
V gene: TRBV11-2; J gene: TRBJ2-1; clone size: NA; D gene: NA; CDR3 DNA: TGTGCCAGCAGCTTAGTTGTAGCGGCCGGCCCCTACAATGAGCAGTTCTTC; CDR3 protein: CASSLVVAAGPYNEQFF
V gene: TRBV12-3/TRBV12-4; J gene: TRBJ1-5; clone size: NA; D gene: TRBD1; CDR3 DNA: TGTGCCAGCAGTCCAGGGGGCTGGCAGCCCCAGCATTTT; CDR3 protein: CASSPGGWQPQHF
V gene: TRBV23-1; J gene: TRBJ1-1; clone size: once; D gene: NA; CDR3 DNA: TGCGCCAGCAGTCAATCCGAAGTTAACAGTCACACTGAAGCTTTCTTT; CDR3 protein: CASSQSEVNSHTEAFF